This TCR beta chain was identified in a study of PD-1 blockade in classical Hodgkin lymphoma. The table lists this clone with many counts. Its target is unknown. The CDR3 has 13 residues. V lost 5 bases and J 4 bases, leaving 11 bases between the germline ends. Per germline, CDR1 WSHSY and CDR2 SAAADI. Every single patient, without exception, relapsed after autologous stem cell transplantation, and brentuximab vedotin exposure varied. Data came from immunoSEQ multiplex PCR; TCRdb stores just in-frame clones and leaves some out. The data show some 41,000 clones, around 78% seen once. Broader study findings: The authors have not defined what causes the repertoire differences, possibly disease activity or prior therapy.

The material sequenced was peripheral blood mononuclear cells (PBMCs), taken at baseline. The sequence was obtained from a human donor with classical Hodgkin lymphoma. This chain connects TRBV10-2 to TRBJ1-2, with a weak D call TRBD1 (6 bases). In DNA form, the CDR3 reads TGCGCCAGCAGTACTACAGGGAGCTATGGCTACACCTTC. Residues: CASSTTGSYGYTF.